This entry lists 22 T cell receptor beta chains sequenced from one sample in a study of blood T cell repertoires in COVID-19. TCRdb's copy holds only in-frame clones and misses some; the assay was immunoSEQ multiplex PCR. The sample holds approximately 240,000 clones, approximately 87% seen once. The sequenced sample consisted of PBMCs or T cells enriched from blood (not recorded which). All receptors derive from a woman between 45 and 60 years old in a cohort exposed to, infected with or recovered from COVID-19 (not recorded which).

The rearrangement links TRBV5-4 to TRBJ1-1, with D possibly matching TRBD1 (6 bases). This CDR3 has 16 residues. The V end was cut by 5 bases, the J end by 2 bases, with 19 bases between. CDR1 and CDR2 from the germline V gene are SGHNT and YYREEE (reference sequence). CDR3 nucleotide sequence: TGTGCCAGCAGTGTGTCCGGGACAAGAGCAAACACTGAAGCTTTCTTT. This gives the protein CASSVSGTRANTEAFF.

The table lists this clone with a count of one. V is TRBV6-5 and J is TRBJ2-3; D is possibly TRBD2 (7 bases). V dropped 0 bases and J dropped 2 bases, with 9 bases sitting between them. This CDR3 spans 15 amino acids. Germline values: CDR1 MNHEY, CDR2 SVGAGI. The CDR3 loop is CASSYSRGHTDTQYF. The CDR3 DNA reads as TGTGCCAGCAGTTACTCGCGGGGGCACACAGATACGCAGTATTTT.

The chain uses TRBV5-1 and TRBJ2-7; D perhaps matches TRBD1 (6 bases). CDR3 length: 14 amino acids. Germline V gene lookup returns CDR1 SGHRS and CDR2 YFSETQ. The germline V and J ends were trimmed by 7 bases and 0 bases, with 14 bases remaining between them. The CDR3 sequence: CASGRQASSYEQYF. CDR3 nucleotide sequence: TGCGCCAGCGGTCGACAGGCATCCTCCTACGAGCAGTACTTC.

V usage is TRBV19 and J usage is TRBJ1-6; 8 bases align to TRBD1. Looked up from germline, CDR1 is LNHDA and CDR2 is SQIVND (reference sequence). The V gene end was trimmed by 3 bases and the J gene end by 10 bases; junction bases not matched to a gene: 11. This CDR3 region has 16 residues. CDR3 sequence reads: CASSIRHGQGRSPLHF. CDR3 DNA sequence: TGTGCCAGTAGTATCCGCCACGGACAGGGAAGGTCACCCCTCCACTTT. Variable domain in full (rest from reference TRBV19 and TRBJ1-6): DGGITQSPKYLFRKEGQNVTLSCEQNLNHDAMYWYRQDPGQGLRLIYYSQIVNDFQKGDIAEGYSVSREKKESFPLTVTSAQKNPTAFYLCASSIRHGQGRSPLHFGNGTRLTVT.

The chain links TRBV18 to TRBJ2-7, with a weak D call TRBD2 (5 bases). This CDR3 has 14 residues. The germline gives CDR1 KGHSH, CDR2 LQKENI. The V and J ends lost 3 bases and 3 bases respectively, with 12 bases between them. As DNA, the CDR3 is TGTGCCAGCTCACCCGGGGAAAATCGCTACGAGCAGTACTTC. Encoded protein: CASSPGENRYEQYF.

V gene TRBV7-9 combines with J gene TRBJ1-4; D ambiguous. Per the germline V gene, CDR1 is SEHNR and CDR2 is FQNEAQ (reference sequence). This CDR3 has 13 residues. Trimming took off 5 bases at V and 8 bases at J, with 12 bases between the two ends. In DNA, the CDR3 is TGTGCCAGCAGCCCCGGGATCCTAGAAAAACTGTTTTTT. It yields the protein CASSPGILEKLFF.

V is TRBV6-5 and J is TRBJ1-2; 9 bases align to TRBD1. Germline values: CDR1 MNHEY, CDR2 SVGAGI. V shed 10 bases, J shed 8 bases, and the junction held 11 bases outside the gene matches. The CDR3 totals 13 residues. The DNA of the CDR3 is TGTGCCACCCAGAATTACAGGGGGCAAGGCTACACCTTC. Residues: CATQNYRGQGYTF.

The genes are TRBV19 and TRBJ1-1; TRBD1 might be the D (6 bases). The V end lost 7 bases, the J end lost 10 bases, and 22 bases lay between the germline ends. CDR1 LNHDA and CDR2 SQIVND come from the germline V gene (reference sequence). The CDR3 covers 14 residues. The CDR3 DNA follows: TGTGCCAGTACCAAGGGGGGGTGGGAATTCCCAGCTTTCTTT. It codes for CASTKGGWEFPAFF. The whole variable domain, filled in from reference TRBV19 and TRBJ1-1, reads DGGITQSPKYLFRKEGQNVTLSCEQNLNHDAMYWYRQDPGQGLRLIYYSQIVNDFQKGDIAEGYSVSREKKESFPLTVTSAQKNPTAFYLCASTKGGWEFPAFFGQGTRLTVV.

V usage is TRBV5-1 and J usage is TRBJ2-5; TRBD2 matches at 10 bases. With 4 bases clipped from V and 3 bases from J, the junction kept 3 bases outside the gene matches. Germline CDR1 SGHRS, CDR2 YFSETQ. CDR3 length equals 14 residues. The CDR3 protein is CASSQGLAEETQYF. Here the CDR3 DNA reads TGCGCCAGCAGCCAAGGACTAGCGGAAGAGACCCAGTACTTC.

The chain links TRBV7-6 to TRBJ2-3; TRBD1 matches 7 bases. The germline V gene encodes CDR1 SGHVS and CDR2 FNYEAQ. The CDR3 has 13 residues. V trimming: 5 bases; J trimming: 10 bases; junction bases outside the gene matches: 9. CDR3 region: CASSMGQRGAQYF. CDR3 DNA: TGTGCCAGCAGCATGGGACAGCGAGGCGCGCAGTATTTT.

The chain is built from TRBV5-4 and TRBJ2-5, with 14 positions matching TRBD2. The CDR3 runs 17 residues. The germline V gene encodes CDR1 SGHNT and CDR2 YYREEE (reference sequence). V trimming: 4 bases; J trimming: 4 bases; junction bases outside the gene matches: 9. The CDR3 DNA reads TGTGCCAGCAGCCAAGGGACTAGCGGGGGCGCGGGAGAGACCCAGTACTTC. Translating it yields CASSQGTSGGAGETQYF.

A note on this clone: The same CDR3 arises from other DNA sequences in this sample as well. V is TRBV18 and J is TRBJ1-5; D uncertain. The germline V and J ends were trimmed by 3 bases and 2 bases, with 8 bases remaining between them. This CDR3 has 14 residues. CDR1 is KGHSH, CDR2 LQKENI, per germline. The CDR3 DNA sequence: TGTGCCAGCTCACCCCAGGAGGGCAATCAGCCCCAGCATTTT. Translating it yields CASSPQEGNQPQHF.

This chain uses TRBV6-5 with TRBJ1-1; no definite D call. This CDR3 is built from 14 residues. Germline CDR1 MNHEY, CDR2 SVGAGI. Trimming stripped 2 bases from V and 4 bases from J, with 11 bases between. Here the CDR3 reads CASSYREKSTEAFF. As DNA, the CDR3 is TGTGCCAGCAGTTACCGAGAAAAGAGCACTGAAGCTTTCTTT.

This chain connects TRBV7-2 to TRBJ2-3; a weak D match, TRBD2 (7 bases). Per germline, CDR1 SGHTA and CDR2 FQGNSA. The germline V and J ends were trimmed by 4 bases and 3 bases, with 14 bases remaining between them. CDR3 length: 15 residues. CDR3 in amino acids: CASSWARGRTDTQYF. CDR3 coding DNA: TGTGCCAGCAGCTGGGCGCGGGGGCGGACAGATACGCAGTATTTT.

The J gene is TRBJ1-6, the V gene TRBV27; D perhaps matches TRBD1 (6 bases). CDR3 length: 15 residues. The ends were cut back, 5 bases at V and 7 bases at J, with 15 bases in the middle. Germline assignment: CDR1 MNHEY and CDR2 SMNVEV (reference sequence). For the CDR3, the DNA is TGTGCCAGCAGTGGGGGAGGGGGAAAAAATTCACCCCTCCACTTT. It specifies CASSGGGGKNSPLHF.

The chain links TRBV9 to TRBJ1-4; D not resolved. The CDR3 loop spans 16 amino acids. The germline V and J ends were trimmed by 1 base and 5 bases, with 15 bases remaining between them. Germline CDR1 and CDR2: SGDLS and YYNGEE. CDR3 protein: CASSVSAGSENEKLFF. The CDR3 DNA sequence: TGTGCCAGCAGCGTAAGTGCCGGGTCCGAAAATGAAAAACTGTTTTTT.

The gene calls are TRBV29-1 and TRBJ1-2; D is uncertain. The CDR3 length is 12 residues. Germline assignment: CDR1 SQVTM and CDR2 ANQGSEA. The germline V and J ends were trimmed by 4 bases and 3 bases, with 9 bases remaining between them. The CDR3 loop reads CSVVRTYYGYTF. The CDR3 DNA reads as TGCAGCGTTGTACGGACTTACTATGGCTACACCTTC.

The gene calls are TRBV5-1 and TRBJ2-5; TRBD2 matches 7 bases. Germline-derived CDR1 and CDR2 are SGHRS and YFSETQ. The length of the CDR3 is 14 residues. Trimming removed 3 bases from V and 2 bases from J; junction bases left unmatched: 4. CDR3 residues: CASSSGGLQETQYF. The CDR3 coding sequence is TGCGCCAGCAGCTCGGGGGGTCTTCAAGAGACCCAGTACTTC. Based on the CDR3 plus reference TRBV5-1 and TRBJ2-5, the full variable domain is KAGVTQTPRYLIKTRGQQVTLSCSPISGHRSVSWYQQTPGQGLQFLFEYFSETQRNKGNFPGRFSGRQFSNSRSEMNVSTLELGDSALYLCASSSGGLQETQYFGPGTRLLVL.

The V and J genes are TRBV11-2 and TRBJ2-4; 7 nucleotides line up with TRBD1. In germline, CDR1 is SGHAT, CDR2 FQNNGV. The junction had 4 bases not matched to a gene; V was cut back by 4 bases and J by 4 bases. The CDR3 has 14 amino acids. This chain's CDR3 is CASSSQDRKNIQYF. CDR3 bases: TGTGCCAGCAGCTCCCAGGACAGGAAAAACATTCAGTACTTC. Complete variable domain (other parts from reference TRBV11-2 and TRBJ2-4): EAGVAQSPRYKIIEKRQSVAFWCNPISGHATLYWYQQILGQGPKLLIQFQNNGVVDDSQLPKDRFSAERLKGVDSTLKIQPAKLEDSAVYLCASSSQDRKNIQYFGAGTRLSVL.

The chain couples TRBV19 to TRBJ2-1; TRBD1 aligns across 7 bases. The V segment lost 6 bases and the J segment 7 bases; nucleotides outside the gene matches: 6. CDR1 LNHDA and CDR2 SQIVND come from the germline V gene (reference sequence). This CDR3 spans 13 amino acids. The CDR3 coding sequence is TGTGCCAGTAGCCGGGACAGAGTTAATGAGCAGTTCTTC. The encoded protein is CASSRDRVNEQFF.

V is TRBV5-6 and J is TRBJ1-5; 9 bases are shared with TRBD1. The germline gives CDR1 SGHDT, CDR2 YYEEEE. The V segment lost 0 bases and the J segment 6 bases; nucleotides outside the gene matches: 7. CDR3 size: 16 residues. The CDR3 DNA reads TGTGCCAGCAGCTTGGCCCACAGGGGGCCTGGTCAGCCCCAGCATTTT. Translated, it gives CASSLAHRGPGQPQHF.

J is TRBJ1-1 and V is TRBV6-5; 10 bases agree with TRBD1. The CDR3 length is 16 residues. CDR1 MNHEY and CDR2 SVGAGI come from the germline V gene. J was trimmed by 1 base and V by 4 bases; bases with no gene match: 6. CDR3 amino acids: CASSSARTGGNTEAFF. CDR3 coding DNA: TGTGCCAGCAGTTCCGCCCGGACAGGGGGGAACACTGAAGCTTTCTTT.